These 2 T cell receptor beta chains originate from one sample sequenced in a study of blood T cell repertoires in COVID-19. Data came from immunoSEQ multiplex PCR; TCRdb stores just in-frame clones and leaves some out. Among around 200,000 clones listed, 80% to 90% were seen once. Material: peripheral blood. The origin of the receptors is a man older than 75 with acute or convalescent COVID-19.

In its sample, this clone was seen a few times. J is TRBJ2-2 and V is TRBV27; D might be TRBD1 (5 bases). V lost 4 bases and J lost 7, with 10 bases in between. This CDR3 has 13 residues. CDR1 is MNHEY and CDR2 is SMNVEV in the germline V gene (reference sequence). CDR3 protein: CASSSTGRGELFF. CDR3 bases: TGTGCCAGCAGTTCTACAGGCCGCGGGGAGCTGTTTTTT.

The count of this clone is one. The gene calls are TRBV5-1 and TRBJ1-4; D might be TRBD1 (5 bases). The CDR3 length is 14 residues. Between the trimmed V and J ends, which lost 4 bases and 8 bases, there was a span of 15 bases. Germline lookup yields CDR1 SGHRS and CDR2 YFSETQ. CDR3 sequence reads: CASSDDGGGEKLFF. For the CDR3, the DNA is TGCGCCAGCAGCGATGACGGGGGAGGGGAAAAACTGTTTTTT.